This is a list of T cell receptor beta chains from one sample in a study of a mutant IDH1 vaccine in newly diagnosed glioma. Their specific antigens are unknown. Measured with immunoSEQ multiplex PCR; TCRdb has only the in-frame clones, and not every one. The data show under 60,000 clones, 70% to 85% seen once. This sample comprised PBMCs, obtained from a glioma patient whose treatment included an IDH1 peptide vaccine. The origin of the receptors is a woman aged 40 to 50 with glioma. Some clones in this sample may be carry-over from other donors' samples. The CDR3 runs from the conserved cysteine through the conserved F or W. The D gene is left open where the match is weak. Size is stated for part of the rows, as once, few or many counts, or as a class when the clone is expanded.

CDR3 DNA: TGTGCCAGCTCACCCACCCGGGACAGGGGTCGGGAGCAGTACTTC; CDR3 protein: CASSPTRDRGREQYF; V gene: TRBV18; clone size: -; J gene: TRBJ2-7; D gene: TRBD1
CDR3 DNA: TGTGCCAGCAGTTTCCTGGGACTAGCGGGAAAGGAGGGCGAGCAGTACTTC; CDR3 protein: CASSFLGLAGKEGEQYF; V gene: TRBV27; clone size: -; J gene: TRBJ2-7; D gene: TRBD2
CDR3 DNA: TGTGCCAGCAGCCCGCGAAGGGGTAACGAGCAGTACTTC; CDR3 protein: CASSPRRGNEQYF; V gene: TRBV14; clone size: -; J gene: TRBJ2-7; D gene: -
CDR3 DNA: TGTGCCAGCAGTTACTCTACCGGGGAGAGGACCCACGAGCAGTACTTC; CDR3 protein: CASSYSTGERTHEQYF; V gene: TRBV6-5; clone size: -; J gene: TRBJ2-7; D gene: -
CDR3 DNA: TGTGCCAGCAGTTACGGGGAGTCCTCCGAGCAGTACTTC; CDR3 protein: CASSYGESSEQYF; V gene: TRBV6-5; clone size: -; J gene: TRBJ2-7; D gene: -
CDR3 DNA: TGTGCCTGGAGTGGGCAGACTTTCCGATTTGGGGGACAGTATTTT; CDR3 protein: CAWSGQTFRFGGQYF; V gene: TRBV30; clone size: -; J gene: TRBJ2-3; D gene: -
CDR3 DNA: TGTGCCAGCAGTTACTCCGTTGGCAGAACCTACAATGAGCAGTTCTTC; CDR3 protein: CASSYSVGRTYNEQFF; V gene: TRBV6-5; clone size: -; J gene: TRBJ2-1; D gene: -
CDR3 DNA: TGCGCCAGCAGCCCCAGACAGGGGAGGGGCGAGCAGTACTTC; CDR3 protein: CASSPRQGRGEQYF; V gene: TRBV4-1; clone size: -; J gene: TRBJ2-7; D gene: -
CDR3 DNA: TGTGCCACCAGCCACCGGGACAGATTTTACAATGAGCAGTTCTTC; CDR3 protein: CATSHRDRFYNEQFF; V gene: TRBV15; clone size: -; J gene: TRBJ2-1; D gene: TRBD1
CDR3 DNA: TGTGCCATCAGTGAGGGTGTCAACGAGCAGTACTTC; CDR3 protein: CAISEGVNEQYF; V gene: TRBV10-3; clone size: -; J gene: TRBJ2-7; D gene: -
CDR3 DNA: TGCAGCGTTGGAAGCGGGGAAGGAGGGACCCAGTACTTC; CDR3 protein: CSVGSGEGGTQYF; V gene: TRBV29-1; clone size: -; J gene: TRBJ2-5; D gene: TRBD2
CDR3 DNA: TGCGCCAGCAGCTTGGTTCCGGGCTCCAATGAGCAGTTCTTC; CDR3 protein: CASSLVPGSNEQFF; V gene: TRBV5-1; clone size: -; J gene: TRBJ2-1; D gene: -
CDR3 DNA: TGTGCCAGCAGCTTCGCACAGGGGGGTCAGCCCCAGCATTTT; CDR3 protein: CASSFAQGGQPQHF; V gene: TRBV7-9; clone size: -; J gene: TRBJ1-5; D gene: TRBD1
CDR3 DNA: TGTGCCAGCAGCTTAAAACCGGTCTATGGCTACACCTTC; CDR3 protein: CASSLKPVYGYTF; V gene: TRBV7-2; clone size: -; J gene: TRBJ1-2; D gene: -
CDR3 DNA: TGTGCCAGTGGCCCGACCCAAGAGACCCAGTACTTC; CDR3 protein: CASGPTQETQYF; V gene: TRBV19; clone size: -; J gene: TRBJ2-5; D gene: -
CDR3 DNA: TGTGCCAGCAGCAACCGGGACAGGGGGCGGTATCAGCCCCAGCATTTT; CDR3 protein: CASSNRDRGRYQPQHF; V gene: TRBV7-2; clone size: -; J gene: TRBJ1-5; D gene: TRBD1
CDR3 DNA: TGTGCCAGCAGTGAAGGGCTACGGTATGGCTACACCTTC; CDR3 protein: CASSEGLRYGYTF; V gene: TRBV6-1; clone size: once; J gene: TRBJ1-2; D gene: -
CDR3 DNA: TGTGCCTCGCAGGGTTTCCACGAGCAGTACTTC; CDR3 protein: CASQGFHEQYF; V gene: TRBV6-6; clone size: -; J gene: TRBJ2-7; D gene: -
CDR3 DNA: TGCGCCAGCAGCTTTAGTTTCCCTGCCTGGGAGCAGTACTTC; CDR3 protein: CASSFSFPAWEQYF; V gene: TRBV5-1; clone size: -; J gene: TRBJ2-7; D gene: -
CDR3 DNA: TGCGCCAGCAGCGCAAGCCCCCAAGTTAGAGATACGCAGTATTTT; CDR3 protein: CASSASPQVRDTQYF; V gene: TRBV4-3; clone size: once; J gene: TRBJ2-3; D gene: -
CDR3 DNA: TGCGCCAGCAGCTTGGACAGTCAGAGATCTAACTATGGCTACACCTTC; CDR3 protein: CASSLDSQRSNYGYTF; V gene: TRBV5-1; clone size: -; J gene: TRBJ1-2; D gene: -
CDR3 DNA: TGCGCCAGCAGCCCATGGACAGGGGCCTCCTACGAGCAGTACTTC; CDR3 protein: CASSPWTGASYEQYF; V gene: TRBV5-1; clone size: -; J gene: TRBJ2-7; D gene: TRBD1
CDR3 DNA: TGTGCCAGTAGCCCGACAGGGTATAGCAATCAGCCCCAGCATTTT; CDR3 protein: CASSPTGYSNQPQHF; V gene: TRBV19; clone size: -; J gene: TRBJ1-5; D gene: TRBD1
CDR3 DNA: TGTGCCAGCACCAACGGGGCCTATGGCTACACCTTC; CDR3 protein: CASTNGAYGYTF; V gene: TRBV6-5; clone size: -; J gene: TRBJ1-2; D gene: -
CDR3 DNA: TGTGCCAGCAGTGACCTAGCGGGGATCCAAGAGACCCAGTACTTC; CDR3 protein: CASSDLAGIQETQYF; V gene: TRBV6-6; clone size: -; J gene: TRBJ2-5; D gene: TRBD2
CDR3 DNA: TGTGCCAGCAGCGCGACTGGCGCGGTGGGCTACACCTTC; CDR3 protein: CASSATGAVGYTF; V gene: TRBV9; clone size: -; J gene: TRBJ1-2; D gene: -
CDR3 DNA: TGTGCCAGCAGCGTCCGGGCGTGGGACAATCAGCCCCAGCATTTT; CDR3 protein: CASSVRAWDNQPQHF; V gene: TRBV6-1; clone size: -; J gene: TRBJ1-5; D gene: -
CDR3 DNA: TGTGCCAGCAGCTCCACAGTGAACAGCGGCCATACAGCCCAGCATTTT; CDR3 protein: CASSSTVNSGHTAQHF; V gene: TRBV7-8; clone size: few; J gene: TRBJ1-5; D gene: -
CDR3 DNA: TGCGCCAGCAGCCCGTTTAGGATGAACGAGCGGTACTTC; CDR3 protein: CASSPFRMNERYF; V gene: TRBV5-1; clone size: -; J gene: TRBJ2-7; D gene: -